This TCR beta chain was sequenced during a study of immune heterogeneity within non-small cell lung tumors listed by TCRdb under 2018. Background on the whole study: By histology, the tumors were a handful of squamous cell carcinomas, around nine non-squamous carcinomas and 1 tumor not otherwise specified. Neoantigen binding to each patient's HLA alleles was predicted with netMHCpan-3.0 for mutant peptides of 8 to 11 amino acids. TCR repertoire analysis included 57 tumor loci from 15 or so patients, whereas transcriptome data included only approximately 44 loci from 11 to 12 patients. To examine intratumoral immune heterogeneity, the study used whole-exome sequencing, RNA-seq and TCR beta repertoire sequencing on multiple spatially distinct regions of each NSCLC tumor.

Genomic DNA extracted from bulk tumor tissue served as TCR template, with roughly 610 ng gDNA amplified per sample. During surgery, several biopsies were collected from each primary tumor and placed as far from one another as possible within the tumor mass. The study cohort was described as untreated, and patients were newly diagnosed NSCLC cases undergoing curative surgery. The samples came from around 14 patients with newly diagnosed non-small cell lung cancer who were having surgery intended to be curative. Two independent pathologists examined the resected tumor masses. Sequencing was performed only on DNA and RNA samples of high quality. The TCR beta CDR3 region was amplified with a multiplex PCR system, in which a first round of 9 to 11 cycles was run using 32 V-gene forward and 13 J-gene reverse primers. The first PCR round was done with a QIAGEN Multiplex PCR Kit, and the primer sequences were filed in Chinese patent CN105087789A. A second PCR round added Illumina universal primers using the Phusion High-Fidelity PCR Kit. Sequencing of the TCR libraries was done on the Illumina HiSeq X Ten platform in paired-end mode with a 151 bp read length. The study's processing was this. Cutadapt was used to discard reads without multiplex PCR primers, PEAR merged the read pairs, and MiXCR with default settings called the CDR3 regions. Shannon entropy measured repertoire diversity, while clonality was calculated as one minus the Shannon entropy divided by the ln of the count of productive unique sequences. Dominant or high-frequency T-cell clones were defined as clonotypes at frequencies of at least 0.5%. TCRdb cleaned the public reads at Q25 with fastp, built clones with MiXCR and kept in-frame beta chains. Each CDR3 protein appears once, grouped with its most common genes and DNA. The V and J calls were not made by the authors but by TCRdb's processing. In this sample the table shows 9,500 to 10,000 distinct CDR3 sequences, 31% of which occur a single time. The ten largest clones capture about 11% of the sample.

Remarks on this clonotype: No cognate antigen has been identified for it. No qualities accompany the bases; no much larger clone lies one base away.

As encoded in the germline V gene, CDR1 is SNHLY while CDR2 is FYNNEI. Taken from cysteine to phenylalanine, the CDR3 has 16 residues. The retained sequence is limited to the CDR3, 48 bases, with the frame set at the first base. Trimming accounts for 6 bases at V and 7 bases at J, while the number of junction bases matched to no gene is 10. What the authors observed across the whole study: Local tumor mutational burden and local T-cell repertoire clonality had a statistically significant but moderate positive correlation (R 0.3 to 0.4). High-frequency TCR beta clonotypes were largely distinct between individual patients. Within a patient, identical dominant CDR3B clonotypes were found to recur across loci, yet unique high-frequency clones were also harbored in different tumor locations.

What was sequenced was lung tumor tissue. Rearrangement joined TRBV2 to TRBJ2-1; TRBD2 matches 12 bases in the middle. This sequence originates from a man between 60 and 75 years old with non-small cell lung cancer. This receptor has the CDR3 CASRDATSGSLNEQFF. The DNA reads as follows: TGTGCCAGCAGAGACGCGACTAGCGGGAGCCTTAATGAGCAGTTCTTC.